The clone carrying this T cell receptor (beta chain) was observed at least ten times. Time point meaning: pre-sensitization, week 0. Treatment noted: therapeutic diphenylcyclopropenone sensitization with weekly scalp DPC. Prior to application of each patch test, blood was drawn. This CDR3 region has 13 residues. V was shortened by 5 bases and J by 3 bases, with 10 bases between the two germline ends. TCRdb re-called the RACE reads through MiXCR, storing one row per CDR3 protein. The data show 250,000 or so distinct CDR3 sequences, around 7.3% seen once. The data belong to a study of human T cells and chemical hapten exposure.

This TCR was sampled from a man between 18 and 35 years old with alopecia areata. Some clones in this sample may be carry-over from other donors' samples. The V call is TRBV12-3 or TRBV12-4, the J call TRBJ1-1; no reliable D call. This specimen consisted of whole blood, obtained in connection with sensitization to the hapten diphenylcyclopropenone (DPC). This CDR3 is CASSTYRDTEAFF. The CDR3 DNA reads TGTGCCAGCAGTACGTACAGAGACACTGAAGCTTTCTTT.